This passage covers 25 T cell receptor beta chains from one sample sequenced in a study of T cell changes during pregnancy in multiple sclerosis. TCRdb keeps only in-frame clones here, not all; method: immunoSEQ multiplex PCR. This sample yields about 43,000 clones, of which approximately 87% are seen a single time; approximately 5% belongs to the top ten. The sample was peripheral blood, taken in the second trimester of pregnancy. Receptors originate from a female donor in good health, enrolled as a control in a pregnancy study.

The CDR3 nucleotides read TGTGCCAGTAGTCCCCGAACTAGCGGGCTTAGCACAGATACGCAGTATTTT. This sequence encodes CASSPRTSGLSTDTQYF. The chain links TRBV19 to TRBJ2-3; TRBD2 aligns across 9 bases. Germline values: CDR1 LNHDA, CDR2 SQIVND (reference sequence). J was trimmed by 0 bases and V by 5 bases; bases with no gene match: 9. The CDR3 is made up of 17 amino acids.

The chain is built from TRBV7-8 and TRBJ2-7, with 11 bases identical to TRBD2. This CDR3 region has 15 residues. V shed 5 bases, J shed 1 base, and the junction held 4 bases outside the gene matches. Per the germline V gene, CDR1 is SGHVS and CDR2 is FQNEAQ. The CDR3 protein is CASSPVAGGSYEQYF. CDR3 sequence (DNA): TGTGCCAGCAGCCCCGTAGCGGGGGGGTCCTACGAGCAGTACTTC.

The chain recombines TRBV6-1 with TRBJ2-5; 8 nucleotides match TRBD2. Germline CDR1 and CDR2: MNHNS and SASEGT. CDR3 length equals 17 residues. V lost 2 bases to trimming and J lost 6 bases; unmatched junction nucleotides: 14. CDR3 residues: CASSEKLRGGRFKTQYF. As DNA, the CDR3 is TGTGCCAGCAGTGAAAAGCTTCGCGGGGGGCGATTCAAGACCCAGTACTTC.

This clone was picked up one time. V and J are TRBV7-2 and TRBJ2-3, with D possibly TRBD2 on 5 matching bases. V was trimmed by 5 bases and J by 1 base, leaving 13 bases between them. CDR1 SGHTA and CDR2 FQGNSA come from the germline V gene. The CDR3 sequence is 15 residues long. The CDR3 spells CASSTGRRGTDTQYF. CDR3 sequence (DNA): TGTGCCAGCAGCACCGGCCGGCGGGGCACAGATACGCAGTATTTT.

The chain employs TRBV6-1 and TRBJ2-3; 8 bases align to TRBD2. Germline V gene data show CDR1 as MNHNS and CDR2 as SASEGT. The junction had 7 bases not matched to a gene; V was cut back by 3 bases and J by 2 bases. The CDR3 is made up of 16 amino acids. The CDR3 is CASSEPAGGLTDTQYF. The CDR3 DNA follows: TGTGCCAGCAGTGAGCCGGCGGGGGGCCTCACAGATACGCAGTATTTT.

The CDR3 region is CASRRDRDEKLFF. DNA for the CDR3: TGTGCCAGCAGAAGGGACAGGGATGAAAAACTGTTTTTT. This chain links TRBV2 with TRBJ1-4; 9 nucleotides agree with TRBD1. CDR1 and CDR2 from the germline V gene are SNHLY and FYNNEI. V gave up 6 bases and J gave up 6 bases; unmatched junction bases: 2. The CDR3 length is 13 residues.

This chain links TRBV7-2 with TRBJ1-6; D may be TRBD1 (5 bases). The CDR3 spans 15 residues. V lost 5 bases and J 14 bases, leaving 22 bases between the germline ends. The germline V gene has CDR1 SGHTA and CDR2 FQGNSA. Here the CDR3 reads CASSALGNRNEALHF. The DNA for the CDR3 is TGTGCCAGCAGCGCCTTGGGGAACAGGAACGAGGCCCTCCACTTT. Using reference TRBV7-2 and TRBJ1-6 for the parts outside the CDR3, the full variable domain is GAGVSQSPSNKVTEKGKDVELRCDPISGHTALYWYRQSLGQGLEFLIYFQGNSAPDKSGLPSDRFSAERTGGSVSTLTIQRTQQEDSAVYLCASSALGNRNEALHFGNGTRLTVT.

This chain connects TRBV10-3 to TRBJ2-7; TRBD1 agrees at 8 bases. In germline, CDR1 is ENHRY, CDR2 SYGVKD. Trimming took 0 bases from V and 2 from J; bases not matched to a gene: 0. The CDR3 has 14 residues. The CDR3: CAISESTGAYEQYF. DNA of the CDR3: TGTGCCATCAGTGAGTCGACAGGGGCCTACGAGCAGTACTTC.

The chain has TRBV6-5 and TRBJ2-1; 8 bases agree with TRBD1. CDR3 length: 14 residues. From germline, CDR1 is MNHEY and CDR2 SVGAGI. The junction had 3 bases not matched to a gene; V was cut back by 3 bases and J by 5 bases. For the CDR3, the DNA is TGTGCCAGCAGTTATATCAGGGGGCACAATGAGCAGTTCTTC. This codes for CASSYIRGHNEQFF.

CDR3 amino acids: CASSTRTGNSYEQYF. Here the CDR3 DNA reads TGTGCCAGCAGCACCAGGACGGGGAACTCCTACGAGCAGTACTTC. The genes are TRBV7-2 and TRBJ2-7; possibly TRBD2 for D (5 bases). Trimming left V 5 bases short and J 0 bases short, with 14 bases between. The CDR3 covers 15 residues. The germline V gene encodes CDR1 SGHTA and CDR2 FQGNSA. The full variable domain, with the rest looked up from reference TRBV7-2 and TRBJ2-7, is GAGVSQSPSNKVTEKGKDVELRCDPISGHTALYWYRQSLGQGLEFLIYFQGNSAPDKSGLPSDRFSAERTGGSVSTLTIQRTQQEDSAVYLCASSTRTGNSYEQYFGPGTRLTVT.

The CDR3 bases are TGCGCCAGCAGCTTGGACAGGGCAGAGACCCAGTACTTC. Residues: CASSLDRAETQYF. The chain uses TRBV5-1 and TRBJ2-5, with D possibly matching TRBD1 (6 bases). Germline CDR1 is SGHRS and CDR2 is YFSETQ. The length of the CDR3 is 13 residues. V was trimmed by 0 bases and J by 4 bases, leaving 7 bases between them.

V is TRBV29-1 and J is TRBJ2-2; D possibly corresponds to TRBD1 (6 bases). The CDR3 sequence is 13 residues long. Looked up from germline, CDR1 is SQVTM and CDR2 is ANQGSEA. V was shortened by 4 bases and J by 5 bases, with 11 bases between the two germline ends. This CDR3 reads CSVVTGSTGELFF. CDR3 bases: TGCAGCGTTGTAACAGGGAGTACCGGGGAGCTGTTTTTT.

This chain connects TRBV30 to TRBJ1-1; D is uncertain. CDR3 length: 13 residues. Per germline, CDR1 GTSNPN and CDR2 SVGIG (reference sequence). V lost 4 bases and J lost 0, with 9 bases in between. The CDR3 DNA is TGTGCCTGGATGGTACAGTTGAACACTGAAGCTTTCTTT. Its protein is CAWMVQLNTEAFF.

The rearrangement uses TRBV21-1 and TRBJ1-5. TRBV21-1 is an annotated pseudogene. The CDR3 runs 15 residues. CDR3 nucleotide sequence: TGTGCCAGCAGCTCAAAGGAGGCGATCAATCAGCCCCAGCATTTT. Its translation: CASSSKEAINQPQHF.

The chain couples TRBV4-3 to TRBJ2-3, with TRBD2 matching 16 bases. Losses at the gene ends were 2 bases for V and 3 bases for J; bases not matched to a gene: 8. The germline CDR1 and CDR2 sequences are LGHNA and YSLEER. The CDR3 contains 19 residues. CDR3 region: CASSQTGTSGGALTDTQYF. CDR3 nucleotide sequence: TGCGCCAGCAGCCAAACCGGGACTAGCGGGGGGGCGCTGACAGATACGCAGTATTTT.

This sequence joins TRBV5-6 and TRBJ2-7; 9 nucleotides agree with TRBD1. Germline V gives CDR1 SGHDT, CDR2 YYEEEE. With 1 base clipped from V and 3 bases from J, the junction kept 5 bases outside the gene matches. This CDR3 spans 15 amino acids. CDR3 coding DNA: TGTGCCAGCAGCTTGCGTATGACAGGGGGCTACGAGCAGTACTTC. Translated: CASSLRMTGGYEQYF.

This chain joins TRBV7-9 and TRBJ2-7, with 12 bases identical to TRBD1. The CDR3 loop spans 16 amino acids. The V segment lost 1 base and the J segment 7 bases; nucleotides outside the gene matches: 8. Per germline, CDR1 SEHNR and CDR2 FQNEAQ (reference sequence). The chain's CDR3 is CASSLGTGQGAEEQYF. DNA for the CDR3: TGTGCCAGCAGCTTAGGGACGGGACAGGGGGCTGAGGAGCAGTACTTC.

The chain recombines TRBV5-5 with TRBJ1-2, with D possibly being TRBD1 (6 bases). The V gene lost 2 bases and the J gene lost 7 bases, with 12 bases spanning the gap. CDR3 length: 13 amino acids. Per the germline V gene, CDR1 is SGHKS and CDR2 is YYEKEE (reference sequence). CDR3 coding DNA: TGTGCCAGCAGCTTTGACAGGTCCATTGGCTACACCTTC. It is translated as CASSFDRSIGYTF. The full variable domain, completed using reference TRBV5-5 and TRBJ1-2, is DAGVTQSPTHLIKTRGQQVTLRCSPISGHKSVSWYQQVLGQGPQFIFQYYEKEERGRGNFPDRFSARQFPNYSSELNVNALLLGDSALYLCASSFDRSIGYTFGSGTRLTVV.

This rearrangement joins TRBV11-2 to TRBJ2-1; D ambiguous. Per germline, CDR1 SGHAT and CDR2 FQNNGV. The V end was cut by 1 base, the J end by 8 bases, with 3 bases between. There are 11 residues in the CDR3. CDR3 coding DNA: TGTGCCAGCAGCTTAGTCGATGAGCAGTTCTTC. Translation gives CASSLVDEQFF. Variable domain in full (rest from reference TRBV11-2 and TRBJ2-1): EAGVAQSPRYKIIEKRQSVAFWCNPISGHATLYWYQQILGQGPKLLIQFQNNGVVDDSQLPKDRFSAERLKGVDSTLKIQPAKLEDSAVYLCASSLVDEQFFGPGTRLTVL.

DNA of the CDR3: TGTGCCAGCTGCAGACCGGGGGGCGGAAGAGGCTACACCTTC. Translated, it gives CASCRPGGGRGYTF. The chain is built from TRBV6-6 and TRBJ1-2; possible D gene TRBD1, 6 bases. V lost 8 bases, J lost 8 bases, and 21 bases lay in between. CDR3 size: 14 residues. Looked up from germline, CDR1 is MNHNY and CDR2 is SVGAGI (reference sequence).

V gene TRBV29-1 combines with J gene TRBJ1-5, with a tentative D call TRBD1 (5 bases). The V gene lost 0 bases and the J gene lost 6 bases, with 15 bases spanning the gap. CDR1 and CDR2 from the germline V gene are SQVTM and ANQGSEA. The CDR3 runs 15 residues. CDR3 amino acids: CSVEDQGREGQPQHF. CDR3 coding DNA: TGCAGCGTTGAAGATCAGGGCAGGGAGGGTCAGCCCCAGCATTTT. Together with reference TRBV29-1 and TRBJ1-5, the CDR3 gives the full variable domain: SAVISQKPSRDICQRGTSLTIQCQVDSQVTMMFWYRQQPGQSLTLIATANQGSEATYESGFVIDKFPISRPNLTFSTLTVSNMSPEDSSIYLCSVEDQGREGQPQHFGDGTRLSIL.

This chain links TRBV5-6 with TRBJ2-3, with TRBD2 matching 11 bases. CDR1 and CDR2 from the germline V gene are SGHDT and YYEEEE. CDR3 size: 16 residues. The junction had 4 bases not matched to a gene; V was cut back by 2 bases and J by 2 bases. CDR3 sequence (DNA): TGTGCCAGCAGCTTCATAGCGGGAGGGAACACAGATACGCAGTATTTT. It is translated as CASSFIAGGNTDTQYF. Full variable domain (rest looked up from reference TRBV5-6 and TRBJ2-3): DAGVTQSPTHLIKTRGQQVTLRCSPKSGHDTVSWYQQALGQGPQFIFQYYEEEERQRGNFPDRFSGHQFPNYSSELNVNALLLGDSALYLCASSFIAGGNTDTQYFGPGTRLTVL.

The J gene is TRBJ1-4, the V gene TRBV6-1; maybe TRBD1 (5 bases). The V gene lost 5 bases and the J gene lost 7 bases, with 14 bases spanning the gap. There are 14 residues in the CDR3. Germline V gene sequence: CDR1 MNHNS, CDR2 SASEGT. The CDR3 spells CASSSGNKGEKLFF. CDR3 coding DNA: TGTGCCAGCAGTTCAGGGAATAAGGGTGAAAAACTGTTTTTT.

This chain joins TRBV27 and TRBJ2-3, with 8 bases matching TRBD1. The CDR3 is 14 amino acids. CDR1 MNHEY and CDR2 SMNVEV come from the germline V gene (reference sequence). After removal of 5 bases from V and 5 bases from J, the junction contained 6 bases not matched to a gene. The chain's CDR3 is CASSTGTGGDTQYF. The DNA of the CDR3 is TGTGCCAGCAGTACCGGGACAGGCGGAGATACGCAGTATTTT.

This chain connects TRBV18 to TRBJ1-2; 7 bases are a match to TRBD1. The CDR3 runs 16 residues. Trimming removed 3 bases from V and 2 bases from J; junction bases left unmatched: 9. Germline V lookup: CDR1 KGHSH, CDR2 LQKENI. CDR3 DNA: TGTGCCAGCTCACCCTTCCGGGACAGCGAGAACTATGGCTACACCTTC. Residues: CASSPFRDSENYGYTF.